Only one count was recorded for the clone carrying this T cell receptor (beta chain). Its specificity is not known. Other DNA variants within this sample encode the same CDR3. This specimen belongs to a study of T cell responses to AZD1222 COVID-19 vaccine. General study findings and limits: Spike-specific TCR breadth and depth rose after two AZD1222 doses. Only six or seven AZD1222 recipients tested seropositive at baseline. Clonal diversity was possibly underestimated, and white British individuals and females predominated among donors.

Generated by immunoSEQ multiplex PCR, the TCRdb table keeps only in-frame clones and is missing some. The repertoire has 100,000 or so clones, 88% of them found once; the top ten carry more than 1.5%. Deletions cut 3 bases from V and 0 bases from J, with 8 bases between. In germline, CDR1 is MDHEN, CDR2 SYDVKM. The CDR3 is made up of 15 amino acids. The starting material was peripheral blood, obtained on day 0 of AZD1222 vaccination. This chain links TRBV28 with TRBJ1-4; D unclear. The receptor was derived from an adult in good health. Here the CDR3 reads CASSFEGATNEKLFF. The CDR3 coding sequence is TGTGCCAGCAGTTTCGAGGGAGCAACTAATGAAAAACTGTTTTTT. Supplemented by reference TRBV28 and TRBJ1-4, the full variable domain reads DVKVTQSSRYLVKRTGEKVFLECVQDMDHENMFWYRQDPGLGLRLIYFSYDVKMKEKGDIPEGYSVSREKKERFSLILESASTNQTSMYLCASSFEGATNEKLFFGSGTQLSVL.